The 31 T cell receptor beta chains presented below share a single source sample, sequenced in a study of neoadjuvant anti-PD-1 for oral cavity cancer. Sequencing used immunoSEQ multiplex PCR; TCRdb keeps in-frame clones, though not all of them. Of fewer than 20,000 clones in the sample, approximately 70% were seen once. The specimen was PBMCs, collected before nivolumab (anti-PD-1) treatment. The source is a person between 40 and 80 years old with oral cavity squamous cell carcinoma.

The V call is TRBV5-1, the J call TRBJ1-1; D is unclear. This CDR3 region has 11 residues. Germline assignment: CDR1 SGHRS and CDR2 YFSETQ. V was cut by 3 bases and J by 7 bases, with 7 bases left in between. CDR3 sequence (DNA): TGCGCCAGCAGCTCGGCCATTGAAGCTTTCTTT. It is translated as CASSSAIEAFF.

In its sample, this clone was seen a few times. The chain combines TRBV5-4 with TRBJ2-7; 10 nucleotides align to TRBD1. The CDR3 has 14 amino acids. The J segment lost 5 bases and the V segment lost 3 bases, leaving 5 bases of the junction unmatched. The germline V gene encodes CDR1 SGHNT and CDR2 YYREEE (reference sequence). The CDR3 region is CASSSDRGINEQYF. The CDR3 DNA sequence: TGTGCCAGCAGCTCGGACAGGGGGATCAACGAGCAGTACTTC.

The chain combines TRBV21-1 with TRBJ1-1. TRBV21-1 has pseudogene status. CDR3 size: 15 residues. CDR3 protein: CASSPLERTNTEAFF. CDR3 nucleotide sequence: TGTGCCAGCAGCCCTCTGGAACGGACGAACACTGAAGCTTTCTTT.

The chain has TRBV5-8 and TRBJ2-3; TRBD2 might be the D (6 bases). The germline V and J ends were trimmed by 3 bases and 6 bases, with 8 bases remaining between them. The germline gives CDR1 SGHTS, CDR2 YDEGEE. This CDR3 region has 12 residues. CDR3 sequence reads: CASSWRGDTQYF. CDR3 sequence (DNA): TGTGCCAGCAGCTGGAGGGGTGATACGCAGTATTTT.

This clone has just one count. The chain combines TRBV5-1 with TRBJ2-3; 11 bases agree with TRBD2. V gave up 0 bases and J gave up 6 bases; unmatched junction bases: 6. The CDR3 runs 16 residues. Germline CDR1 is SGHRS and CDR2 is YFSETQ. CDR3 in amino acids: CASSLVAGGSYDTQYF. The CDR3 DNA sequence: TGCGCCAGCAGCTTGGTAGCGGGAGGGTCCTACGATACGCAGTATTTT.

The chain links TRBV12-5 to TRBJ1-1; D unresolved. Germline V gene lookup returns CDR1 LGHNT and CDR2 FRNRAP. V lost 0 bases, J lost 8 bases, and 13 bases lay in between. The CDR3 is made up of 14 amino acids. Here the CDR3 reads CASGLVPSPREAFF. CDR3 in DNA: TGTGCTAGTGGTTTGGTACCCTCCCCCAGGGAAGCTTTCTTT.

The V gene is TRBV10-1, the J gene TRBJ2-3; possible D gene TRBD2, 6 bases. Deletions cut 0 bases from V and 5 bases from J, with 6 bases between. Looked up from germline, CDR1 is WNHNN and CDR2 is SYGVQD (reference sequence). This CDR3 is 13 amino acids long. CDR3 bases: TGCGCCAGCAGTGAGTCGGGGGGAGATACGCAGTATTTT. Translating it yields CASSESGGDTQYF.

The V call is TRBV15, the J call TRBJ2-3, with D unresolved. Trimming removed 1 base at V and 3 bases at J, with 11 bases between. The germline V gene has CDR1 LNHNV and CDR2 YYDKDF (reference sequence). The CDR3 consists of 15 residues. The CDR3 DNA reads as TGTGCCACCAGCAGAGGGCCGATGGGGACAGATACGCAGTATTTT. Amino acid sequence: CATSRGPMGTDTQYF.

The gene calls are TRBV27 and TRBJ2-7; D ambiguous. The CDR3 loop spans 15 amino acids. The germline V gene has CDR1 MNHEY and CDR2 SMNVEV (reference sequence). V gave up 6 bases and J gave up 3 bases, with 18 bases separating them. The CDR3 is CASSPLGEPVYEQYF. The CDR3 DNA reads TGTGCCAGCAGCCCCCTTGGGGAACCAGTCTACGAGCAGTACTTC.

The chain links TRBV6-5 to TRBJ2-1, with 7 positions matching TRBD1. CDR1 is MNHEY and CDR2 is SVGAGI in the germline V gene. The V and J ends lost 0 bases and 12 bases, in that order; junction bases with no gene match: 11. The CDR3 has 15 amino acids. The CDR3 loop reads CASSYSQRQGTGQFF. CDR3 coding DNA: TGTGCCAGCAGTTACTCCCAACGACAGGGCACGGGGCAGTTCTTC.

In its sample, this clone was seen a few times. The CDR3 sequence: CSVQGLAGLSYNEQFF. As DNA, the CDR3 is TGCAGCGTCCAGGGACTAGCGGGACTATCCTACAATGAGCAGTTCTTC. V and J are TRBV29-1 and TRBJ2-1; 13 positions agree with TRBD2. Trimming at V came to 6 bases and at J to 1 base, leaving 6 bases not matched to a gene. CDR1 and CDR2 (germline): SQVTM, ANQGSEA. The CDR3 is made up of 16 amino acids.

This clone has only a few counts. The chain has TRBV14 and TRBJ2-1, with 11 bases fitting TRBD1. Germline V CDR1 and CDR2: SGHDN, FVKESK. Trimming cost V 1 base and J 4 bases; bases outside gene matches: 0. This CDR3 region has 15 residues. The CDR3 loop is CASSQGDRGYNEQFF. The CDR3 bases are TGTGCCAGCAGCCAAGGGGACAGGGGGTACAATGAGCAGTTCTTC. The whole variable domain, filled in from reference TRBV14 and TRBJ2-1, reads EAGVTQFPSHSVIEKGQTVTLRCDPISGHDNLYWYRRVMGKEIKFLLHFVKESKQDESGMPNNRFLAERTGGTYSTLKVQPAELEDSGVYFCASSQGDRGYNEQFFGPGTRLTVL.

This clone was seen a few times. The chain links TRBV5-6 to TRBJ2-4; 8 bases agree with TRBD1. This CDR3 has 14 amino acids. J gave up 6 bases and V 4 bases, and 6 bases lay outside the gene matches. The germline V gene encodes CDR1 SGHDT and CDR2 YYEEEE. For the CDR3, the DNA is TGTGCCAGCAGCGACGGACAGGGCGGAAACATTCAGTACTTC. Amino acid sequence: CASSDGQGGNIQYF.

The sample holds a few counts of this clone. V is TRBV6-5 and J is TRBJ1-2; 10 bases line up with TRBD1. The CDR3 has 15 residues. The V and J ends lost 6 bases and 3 bases, in that order; junction bases with no gene match: 7. The germline gives CDR1 MNHEY, CDR2 SVGAGI. The CDR3 DNA is TGTGCCAGCAGAAACCGGGACAGGGGCGACTATGGCTACACCTTC. Translation: CASRNRDRGDYGYTF.

This clone was seen only a few times. This chain joins TRBV5-1 and TRBJ1-2; a possible D gene is TRBD1 (5 bases). V shed 6 bases and J shed 2 bases, with 11 bases lying between them. CDR3 size: 13 residues. The germline gives CDR1 SGHRS, CDR2 YFSETQ. The CDR3 region has the DNA TGCGCCAGCACCCCAGGGCCAAACTATGGCTACACCTTC. Translation: CASTPGPNYGYTF.

J is TRBJ1-5 and V is TRBV7-9; D remains ambiguous. V was cut by 1 base and J by 4 bases, with 8 bases left in between. The germline CDR1 and CDR2 sequences are SEHNR and FQNEAQ (reference sequence). The CDR3 is 14 amino acids. Written as DNA, the CDR3 is TGTGCCAGCAGCTTAGGTGGAATTAATCAGCCCCAGCATTTT. It yields the protein CASSLGGINQPQHF.

The V and J genes are TRBV14 and TRBJ1-2; 9 bases match TRBD1. The CDR3 contains 17 residues. CDR1 and CDR2 (germline): SGHDN, FVKESK. With V trimmed by 0 bases and J by 0 bases, 5 bases remained unmatched. The CDR3 region is CASSQDLWTGANYGYTF. The CDR3 nucleotides are TGTGCCAGCAGCCAAGATCTATGGACAGGGGCTAACTATGGCTACACCTTC.

The CDR3 DNA reads TGTGCCAGCAGCCTCCACGGGACAGGGAACACTGAAGCTTTCTTT. It is translated as CASSLHGTGNTEAFF. The chain combines TRBV27 with TRBJ1-1, with 8 bases that match TRBD1. Germline CDR1 reads MNHEY; CDR2 reads SMNVEV (reference sequence). With 6 bases clipped from V and 1 base from J, the junction kept 7 bases outside the gene matches. The length of the CDR3 is 15 residues.

V usage is TRBV29-1 and J usage is TRBJ1-5; possible D gene TRBD1, 5 bases. V lost 6 bases and J lost 2, with 11 bases in between. Germline loops: CDR1 SQVTM, CDR2 ANQGSEA. This CDR3 has 13 amino acids. The CDR3 spells CSVTLGGNQPQHF. The DNA of the CDR3 is TGCAGCGTCACTTTGGGGGGCAATCAGCCCCAGCATTTT.

The gene calls are TRBV29-1 and TRBJ1-2; D is ambiguous. This CDR3 region has 11 residues. Germline CDR1 reads SQVTM; CDR2 reads ANQGSEA. Trimming took off 5 bases at V and 6 bases at J, with 10 bases between the two ends. CDR3 sequence (DNA): TGCAGCGTTTGGGGAGCGGATGGCTACACCTTC. Translating it yields CSVWGADGYTF.

This sequence joins TRBV5-1 and TRBJ2-3; D may be TRBD2 (6 bases). The germline gives CDR1 SGHRS, CDR2 YFSETQ. Trimming removed 0 bases from V and 4 bases from J, with 21 bases in between. The CDR3 spans 18 residues. CDR3 DNA sequence: TGCGCCAGCAGCTTGGGAGGTCGGGGGAACCTCATGGCAGATACGCAGTATTTT. Translated: CASSLGGRGNLMADTQYF.

J is TRBJ1-4 and V is TRBV6-6; D uncertain. Germline lookup yields CDR1 MNHNY and CDR2 SVGAGI (reference sequence). V lost 2 bases and J 3 bases, leaving 7 bases between the germline ends. There are 14 residues in the CDR3. The CDR3 here is CASSYAGANEKLFF. CDR3 nucleotides: TGTGCCAGCAGTTACGCCGGGGCTAATGAAAAACTGTTTTTT.

The chain carries TRBV29-1 and TRBJ2-5; TRBD2 aligns across 8 bases. Germline-derived CDR1 and CDR2 are SQVTM and ANQGSEA. After removal of 7 bases from V and 5 bases from J, the junction contained 6 bases not matched to a gene. This CDR3 contains 12 residues. CDR3 sequence (DNA): TGCAGCGGCCGGGGGGGCGGGGAGACCCAGTACTTC. Its protein is CSGRGGGETQYF.

This chain joins TRBV11-2 and TRBJ2-1; TRBD2 agrees at 8 bases. The CDR3 is 16 residues long. The V and J ends lost 2 bases and 10 bases, in that order; junction bases with no gene match: 13. Per germline, CDR1 SGHAT and CDR2 FQNNGV. CDR3 region: CASSLLASGSGGEQFF. In nucleotides, the CDR3 is TGTGCCAGCAGCTTACTGGCGAGCGGGAGCGGTGGAGAGCAGTTCTTC.

The CDR3 spells CAISEPAGVTDTQYF. The CDR3, as DNA: TGTGCCATCAGTGAGCCCGCGGGAGTAACAGATACGCAGTATTTT. The V and J genes are TRBV10-3 and TRBJ2-3; TRBD2 matches at 7 bases. V lost 2 bases to trimming and J lost 3 bases; unmatched junction nucleotides: 5. The CDR3 spans 15 residues. Germline loops: CDR1 ENHRY, CDR2 SYGVKD.

This chain connects TRBV29-1 to TRBJ1-1; D possibly corresponds to TRBD1 (5 bases). Per germline, CDR1 SQVTM and CDR2 ANQGSEA. V was trimmed by 6 bases and J by 8 bases, leaving 13 bases between them. The CDR3 runs 11 residues. CDR3 region: CSVPPQGEAFF. As DNA, the CDR3 is TGCAGCGTCCCACCTCAGGGCGAAGCTTTCTTT.

This sequence joins TRBV2 and TRBJ1-1; the D is unclear. Germline assignment: CDR1 SNHLY and CDR2 FYNNEI. The CDR3 has 14 residues. The ends were cut back, 6 bases at V and 4 bases at J, with 15 bases in the middle. CDR3 nucleotide sequence: TGTGCCAGCAGGACCGGACTCCAAGGCACTGAAGCTTTCTTT. Translating gives CASRTGLQGTEAFF.

The rearrangement joins TRBV6-5 to TRBJ1-2; D is uncertain. CDR1 is MNHEY, CDR2 SVGAGI, per germline. V dropped 4 bases and J dropped 0 bases, with 9 bases sitting between them. The CDR3 spans 14 residues. Here the CDR3 reads CASSSDPTNYGYTF. For the CDR3, the DNA is TGTGCCAGCAGTTCCGACCCAACTAACTATGGCTACACCTTC.

V gene TRBV29-1 combines with J gene TRBJ1-2, with TRBD1 as a possible D gene (5 bases). The CDR3 extends over 12 amino acids. V lost 1 base and J 4 bases, leaving 7 bases between the germline ends. Germline V gene lookup returns CDR1 SQVTM and CDR2 ANQGSEA. In DNA, the CDR3 is TGCAGCGTTGAAGGGGGGAGCTATGGCTACACCTTC. It encodes CSVEGGSYGYTF.

This chain links TRBV4-2 with TRBJ2-7, with D possibly matching TRBD2 (6 bases). V shed 3 bases and J shed 2 bases, with 17 bases lying between them. The CDR3 loop spans 16 amino acids. CDR1 LGHNA and CDR2 YNFKEQ come from the germline V gene. The CDR3 loop reads CASSQDLRDFPYEQYF. CDR3 DNA: TGTGCCAGCAGCCAGGATCTCCGGGACTTCCCCTACGAGCAGTACTTC.

The chain recombines TRBV5-6 with TRBJ2-7; D gene uncertain. The germline V and J ends were trimmed by 2 bases and 7 bases, with 10 bases remaining between them. Germline V gene sequence: CDR1 SGHDT, CDR2 YYEEEE. This CDR3 has 12 residues. The CDR3 coding sequence is TGTGCCAGCAGCTTACGTCTGAGGGAGCAGTACTTC. Translating gives CASSLRLREQYF.